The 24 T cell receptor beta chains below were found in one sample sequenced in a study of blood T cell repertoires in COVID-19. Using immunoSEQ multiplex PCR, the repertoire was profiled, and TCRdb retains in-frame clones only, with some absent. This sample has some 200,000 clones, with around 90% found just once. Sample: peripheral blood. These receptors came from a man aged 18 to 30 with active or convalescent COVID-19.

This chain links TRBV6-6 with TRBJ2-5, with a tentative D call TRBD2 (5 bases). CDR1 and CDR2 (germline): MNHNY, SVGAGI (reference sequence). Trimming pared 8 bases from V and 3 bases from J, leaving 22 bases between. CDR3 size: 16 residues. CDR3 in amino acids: CASAPGSTKTKETQYF. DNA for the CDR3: TGTGCCAGCGCCCCGGGGTCGACTAAGACCAAAGAGACCCAGTACTTC.

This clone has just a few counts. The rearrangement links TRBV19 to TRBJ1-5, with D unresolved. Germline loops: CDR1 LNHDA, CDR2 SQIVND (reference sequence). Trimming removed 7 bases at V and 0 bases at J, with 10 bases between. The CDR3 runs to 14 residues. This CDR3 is CASIGSFSNQPQHF. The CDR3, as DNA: TGTGCCAGTATCGGGTCTTTTAGCAATCAGCCCCAGCATTTT.

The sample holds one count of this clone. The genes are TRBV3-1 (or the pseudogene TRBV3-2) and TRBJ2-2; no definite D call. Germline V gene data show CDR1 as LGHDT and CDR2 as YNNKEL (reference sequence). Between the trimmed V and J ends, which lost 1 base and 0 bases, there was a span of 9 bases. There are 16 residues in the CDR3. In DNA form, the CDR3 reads TGTGCCAGCAGCCAAGGTGGCCTTCCGAACACCGGGGAGCTGTTTTTT. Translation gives CASSQGGLPNTGELFF.

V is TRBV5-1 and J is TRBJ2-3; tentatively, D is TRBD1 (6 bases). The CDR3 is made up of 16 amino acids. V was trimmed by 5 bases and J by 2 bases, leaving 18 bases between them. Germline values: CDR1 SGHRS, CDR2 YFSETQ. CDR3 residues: CASRLGHRDTTDTQYF. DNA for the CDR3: TGCGCCAGCAGGCTGGGGCACCGGGACACCACAGATACGCAGTATTTT.

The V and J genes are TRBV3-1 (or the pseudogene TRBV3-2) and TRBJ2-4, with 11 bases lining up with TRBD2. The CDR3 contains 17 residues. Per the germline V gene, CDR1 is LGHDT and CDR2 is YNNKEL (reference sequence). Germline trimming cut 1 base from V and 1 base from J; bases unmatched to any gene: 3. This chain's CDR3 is CASSQAASGRAKNIQYF. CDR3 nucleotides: TGTGCCAGCAGCCAAGCGGCTAGCGGGAGGGCCAAAAACATTCAGTACTTC.

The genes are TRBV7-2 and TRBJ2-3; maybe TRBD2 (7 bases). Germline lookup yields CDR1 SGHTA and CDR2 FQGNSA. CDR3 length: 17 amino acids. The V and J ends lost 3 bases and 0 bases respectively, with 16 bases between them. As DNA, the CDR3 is TGTGCCAGCAGCTTGGGGGGCGGGGGACAAAGCACAGATACGCAGTATTTT. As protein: CASSLGGGGQSTDTQYF.

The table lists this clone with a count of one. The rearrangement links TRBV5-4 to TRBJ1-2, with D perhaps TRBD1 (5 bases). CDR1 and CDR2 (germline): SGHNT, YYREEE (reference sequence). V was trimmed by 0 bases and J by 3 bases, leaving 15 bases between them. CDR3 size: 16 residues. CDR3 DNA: TGTGCCAGCAGCTTGGCTCAGCGAAGGGACTACTATGGCTACACCTTC. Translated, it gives CASSLAQRRDYYGYTF.

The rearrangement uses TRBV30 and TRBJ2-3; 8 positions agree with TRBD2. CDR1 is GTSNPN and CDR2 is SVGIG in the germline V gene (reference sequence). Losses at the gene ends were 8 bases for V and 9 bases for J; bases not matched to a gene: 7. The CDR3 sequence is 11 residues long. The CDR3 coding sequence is TGTGCCAGCGACCCGGGAGGGACGCAGTATTTT. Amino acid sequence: CASDPGGTQYF.

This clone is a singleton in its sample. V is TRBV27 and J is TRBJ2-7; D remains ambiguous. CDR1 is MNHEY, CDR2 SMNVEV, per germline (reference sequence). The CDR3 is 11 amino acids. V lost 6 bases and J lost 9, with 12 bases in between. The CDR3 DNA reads TGTGCCAGCAGCTCCCAGTTCAGGCAGTACTTC. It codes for CASSSQFRQYF.

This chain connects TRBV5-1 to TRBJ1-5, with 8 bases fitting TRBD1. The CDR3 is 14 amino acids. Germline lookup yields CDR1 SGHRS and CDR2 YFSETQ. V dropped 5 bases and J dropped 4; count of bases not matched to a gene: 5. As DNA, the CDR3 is TGCGCCAGCAGGCCTGGACAGGGTAATCAGCCCCAGCATTTT. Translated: CASRPGQGNQPQHF.

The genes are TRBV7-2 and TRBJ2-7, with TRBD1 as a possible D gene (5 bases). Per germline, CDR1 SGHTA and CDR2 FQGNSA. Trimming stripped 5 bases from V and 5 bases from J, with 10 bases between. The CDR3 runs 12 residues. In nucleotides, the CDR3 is TGTGCCAGCAGCGTCGACAGCAACGAGCAGTACTTC. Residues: CASSVDSNEQYF.

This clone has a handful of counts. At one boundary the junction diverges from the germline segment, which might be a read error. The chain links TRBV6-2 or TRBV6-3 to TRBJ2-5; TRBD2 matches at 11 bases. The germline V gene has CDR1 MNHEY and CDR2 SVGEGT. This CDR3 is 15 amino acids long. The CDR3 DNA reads TGTGCCAGCAGTTACGCGGGGACTAGCGGAGAGGCCCAGTACTTC. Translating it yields CASSYAGTSGEAQYF.

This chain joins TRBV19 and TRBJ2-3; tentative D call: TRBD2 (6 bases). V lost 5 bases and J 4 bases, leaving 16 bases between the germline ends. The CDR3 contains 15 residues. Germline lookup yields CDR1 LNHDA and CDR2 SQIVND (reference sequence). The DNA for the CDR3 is TGTGCCAGTAGTGTGGAGCGGGCCGCGGCAGATACGCAGTATTTT. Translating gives CASSVERAAADTQYF.

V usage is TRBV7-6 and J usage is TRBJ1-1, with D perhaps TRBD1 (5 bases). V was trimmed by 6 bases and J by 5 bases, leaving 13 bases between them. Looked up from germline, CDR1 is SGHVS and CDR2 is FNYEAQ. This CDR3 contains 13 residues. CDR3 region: CASSNGGVTEAFF. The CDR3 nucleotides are TGTGCCAGCAGTAACGGGGGTGTAACTGAAGCTTTCTTT.

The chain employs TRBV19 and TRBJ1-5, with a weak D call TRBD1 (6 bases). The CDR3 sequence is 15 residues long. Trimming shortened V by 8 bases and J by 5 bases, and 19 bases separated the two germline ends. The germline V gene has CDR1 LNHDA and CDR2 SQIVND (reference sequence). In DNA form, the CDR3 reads TGTGCCAGTGCCGAGGGGGGGGGCCGGCATCAGCCCCAGCATTTT. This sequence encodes CASAEGGGRHQPQHF.

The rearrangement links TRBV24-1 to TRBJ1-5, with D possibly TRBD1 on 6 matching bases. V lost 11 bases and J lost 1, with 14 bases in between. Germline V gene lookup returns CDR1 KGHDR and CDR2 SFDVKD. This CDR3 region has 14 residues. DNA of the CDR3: TGTGCCATCTCAGGGGAGACGAGCAATCAGCCCCAGCATTTT. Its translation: CAISGETSNQPQHF.

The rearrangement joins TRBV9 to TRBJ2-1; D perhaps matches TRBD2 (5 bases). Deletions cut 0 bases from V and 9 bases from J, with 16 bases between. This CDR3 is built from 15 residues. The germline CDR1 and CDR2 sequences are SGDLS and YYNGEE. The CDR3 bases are TGTGCCAGCAGCGTAGACGGGCGCCGGGAATCTGAGCAGTTCTTC. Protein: CASSVDGRRESEQFF.

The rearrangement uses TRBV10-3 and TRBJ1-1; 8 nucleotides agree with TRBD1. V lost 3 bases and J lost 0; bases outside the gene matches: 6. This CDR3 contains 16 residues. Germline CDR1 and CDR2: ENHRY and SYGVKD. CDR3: CAISDRTGPMNTEAFF. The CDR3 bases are TGTGCCATCAGTGACCGGACAGGGCCCATGAACACTGAAGCTTTCTTT.

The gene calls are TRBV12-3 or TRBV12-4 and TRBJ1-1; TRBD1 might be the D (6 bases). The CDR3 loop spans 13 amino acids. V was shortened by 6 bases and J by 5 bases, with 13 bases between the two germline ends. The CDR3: CASSTTGSTEAFF. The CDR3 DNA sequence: TGTGCCAGCAGCACTACAGGGAGTACTGAAGCTTTCTTT.

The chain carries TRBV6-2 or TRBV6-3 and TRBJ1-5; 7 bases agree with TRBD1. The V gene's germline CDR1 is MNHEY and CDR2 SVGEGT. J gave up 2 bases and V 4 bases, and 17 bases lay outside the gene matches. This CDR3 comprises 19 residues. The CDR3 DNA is TGTGCCAGCAGTTCAGGCGGACTACAGGGGCTATGGGGCAATCAGCCCCAGCATTTT. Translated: CASSSGGLQGLWGNQPQHF.

CDR3 amino acids: CASSMWGGTQPQHF. The CDR3, as DNA: TGTGCCAGTAGTATGTGGGGGGGGACCCAGCCCCAGCATTTT. This chain links TRBV19 with TRBJ1-5; D is possibly TRBD1 (5 bases). The CDR3 is made up of 14 amino acids. Germline V lookup: CDR1 LNHDA, CDR2 SQIVND (reference sequence). V was trimmed by 3 bases and J by 7 bases, leaving 13 bases between them.

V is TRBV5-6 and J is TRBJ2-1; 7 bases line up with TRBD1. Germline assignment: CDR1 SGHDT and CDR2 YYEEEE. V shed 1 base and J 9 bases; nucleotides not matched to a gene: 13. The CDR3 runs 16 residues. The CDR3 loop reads CASSLRYFAGGTEQFF. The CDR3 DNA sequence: TGTGCCAGCAGCTTGAGGTATTTTGCAGGGGGTACTGAGCAGTTCTTC.

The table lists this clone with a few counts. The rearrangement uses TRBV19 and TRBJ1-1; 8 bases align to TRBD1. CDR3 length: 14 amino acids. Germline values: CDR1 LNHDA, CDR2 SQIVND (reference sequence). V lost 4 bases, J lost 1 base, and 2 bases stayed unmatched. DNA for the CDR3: TGTGCCAGTAGTACCCAGGGGGCGAACACTGAAGCTTTCTTT. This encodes CASSTQGANTEAFF. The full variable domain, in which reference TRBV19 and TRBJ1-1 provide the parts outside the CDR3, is DGGITQSPKYLFRKEGQNVTLSCEQNLNHDAMYWYRQDPGQGLRLIYYSQIVNDFQKGDIAEGYSVSREKKESFPLTVTSAQKNPTAFYLCASSTQGANTEAFFGQGTRLTVV.

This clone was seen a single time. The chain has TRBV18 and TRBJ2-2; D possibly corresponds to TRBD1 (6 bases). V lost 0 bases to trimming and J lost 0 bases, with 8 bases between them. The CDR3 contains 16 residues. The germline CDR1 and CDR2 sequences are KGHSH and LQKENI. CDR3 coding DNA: TGTGCCAGCTCACCACCGAGGACAGCGAACACCGGGGAGCTGTTTTTT. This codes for CASSPPRTANTGELFF.